This T cell receptor beta chain is drawn from a study of blood T cell repertoires in COVID-19. At the level of the study: T cells, B-cell-depleted T cells, or PBMCs supplied cDNA or gDNA.

This CDR3 has 14 residues. V shed 10 bases, J shed 5 bases, and the junction held 8 bases outside the gene matches. Germline CDR1 and CDR2: MNHEY and SVGAGI. TCRdb's table, derived via immunoSEQ multiplex PCR, lists solely in-frame clones and lacks some. The sample shows about 86,000 clones, 70% to 85% of them seen only once. The V call is TRBV6-5, the J call TRBJ2-3, with 11 positions matching TRBD2. The TCR comes from a man in his 70s with acute or convalescent COVID-19. The material sequenced was peripheral blood. The CDR3 sequence: CATSLAGGRDTQYF. The CDR3, as DNA: TGTGCCACTTCTTTAGCGGGGGGGAGAGATACGCAGTATTTT.